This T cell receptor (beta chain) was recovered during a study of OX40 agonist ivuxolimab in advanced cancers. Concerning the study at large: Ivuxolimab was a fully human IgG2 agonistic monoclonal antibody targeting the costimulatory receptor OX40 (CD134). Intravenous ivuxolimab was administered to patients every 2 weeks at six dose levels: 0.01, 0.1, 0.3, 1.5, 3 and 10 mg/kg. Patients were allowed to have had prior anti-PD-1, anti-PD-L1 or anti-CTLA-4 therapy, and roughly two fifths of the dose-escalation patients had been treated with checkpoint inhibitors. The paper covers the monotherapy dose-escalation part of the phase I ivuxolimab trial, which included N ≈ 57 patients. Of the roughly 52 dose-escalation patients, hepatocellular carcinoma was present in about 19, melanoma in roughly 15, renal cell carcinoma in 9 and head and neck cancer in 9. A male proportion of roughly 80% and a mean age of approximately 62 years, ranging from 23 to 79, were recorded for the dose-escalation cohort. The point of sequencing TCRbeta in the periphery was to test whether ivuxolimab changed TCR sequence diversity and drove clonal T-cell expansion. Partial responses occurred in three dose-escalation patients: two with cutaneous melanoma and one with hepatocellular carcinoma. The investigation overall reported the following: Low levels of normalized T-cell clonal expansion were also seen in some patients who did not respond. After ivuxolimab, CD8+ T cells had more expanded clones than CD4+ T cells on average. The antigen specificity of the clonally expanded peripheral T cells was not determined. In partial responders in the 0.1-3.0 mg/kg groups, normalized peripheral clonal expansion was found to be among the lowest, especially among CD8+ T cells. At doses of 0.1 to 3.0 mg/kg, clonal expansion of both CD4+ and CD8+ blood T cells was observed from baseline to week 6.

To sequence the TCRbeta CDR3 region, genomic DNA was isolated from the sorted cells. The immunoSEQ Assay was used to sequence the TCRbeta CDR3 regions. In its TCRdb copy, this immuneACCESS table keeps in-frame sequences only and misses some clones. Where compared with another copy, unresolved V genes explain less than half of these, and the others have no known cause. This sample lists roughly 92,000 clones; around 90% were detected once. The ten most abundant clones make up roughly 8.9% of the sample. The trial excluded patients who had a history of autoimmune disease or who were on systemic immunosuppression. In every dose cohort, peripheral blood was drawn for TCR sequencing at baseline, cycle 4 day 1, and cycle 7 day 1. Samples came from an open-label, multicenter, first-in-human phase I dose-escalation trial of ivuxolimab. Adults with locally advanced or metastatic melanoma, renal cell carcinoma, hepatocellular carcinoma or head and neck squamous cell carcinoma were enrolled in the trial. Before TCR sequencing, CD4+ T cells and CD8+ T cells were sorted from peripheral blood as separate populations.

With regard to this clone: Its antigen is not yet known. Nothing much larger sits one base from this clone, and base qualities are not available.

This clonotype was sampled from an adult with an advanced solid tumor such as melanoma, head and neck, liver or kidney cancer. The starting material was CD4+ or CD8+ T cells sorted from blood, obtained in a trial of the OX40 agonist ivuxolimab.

The sequenced DNA: TGCGCCAGCAGCTTGGAGGATGAGCAGTTCTTC. Its coded protein is CASSLEDEQFF. The chain was built from TRBV5-1 and TRBJ2-1; the D gene is unclear. The V and J ends are trimmed by 0 bases and 8 bases, leaving 3 bases between them. There are 11 amino acids in the CDR3, from cysteine to phenylalanine inclusive. Of the read, only the CDR3 DNA is kept; its 33 bases are in frame from base 1. The germline V gene specifies SGHRS as CDR1 and YFSETQ as CDR2.